This is a list of T cell receptor beta chains from one sample in a study of cytomegalovirus exposure and HLA in healthy donors. Clones were read by immunoSEQ multiplex PCR, and TCRdb kept only the in-frame ones, dropping some. The sample lists around 140,000 clones, roughly 70% occurring once. The sample comprised PBMCs. These receptors were obtained from a man aged 25 to 40 in good health and CMV-seronegative. The CDR3 runs from the conserved cysteine through the conserved F or W. D genes are given only for firm matches. Some rows have no size entry. The others give once, few or many, or a class for an expanded clone.

CDR3aa,CDR3nt,abundance,d_gene,v_gene,j_gene
CASSESWGTQPQHF,TGTGCCAGCAGTGAAAGTTGGGGCACTCAGCCCCAGCATTTT,few,.,TRBV6-4,TRBJ1-5
CASSGLAGAAYNEQFF,TGTGCCAGCAGCGGACTAGCGGGGGCCGCCTACAATGAGCAGTTCTTC,.,TRBD2,TRBV9,TRBJ2-1
CARSSNRGGRNQPQHF,TGTGCCAGAAGCTCTAACAGGGGCGGACGCAATCAGCCCCAGCATTTT,.,TRBD1,TRBV5-3,TRBJ1-5
CASRDTANTGELFF,TGTGCCAGCAGAGACACTGCGAACACCGGGGAGCTGTTTTTT,once,.,TRBV2,TRBJ2-2
CASSLPGSTDTQYF,TGTGCCAGCAGCTTGCCCGGGAGCACAGATACGCAGTATTTT,once,.,TRBV5-4,TRBJ2-3
CASSFDQGTEAFF,TGTGCCAGCAGCTTTGATCAGGGGACTGAAGCTTTCTTT,.,.,TRBV11-2,TRBJ1-1
CASSGIAGSPSYEQYF,TGTGCCAGCAGTGGGATAGCGGGATCCCCCTCCTACGAGCAGTACTTC,.,TRBD2,TRBV2,TRBJ2-7
CASSSPSGSLSYEQYF,TGTGCCAGCAGTTCCCCTAGCGGGAGTCTCTCCTACGAGCAGTACTTC,.,TRBD2,TRBV27,TRBJ2-7
CASSLGHRASEQFF,TGTGCCAGCAGCCTCGGCCACAGGGCCAGTGAGCAGTTCTTC,.,.,TRBV5-6,TRBJ2-1
CASSEYRTNTEAFF,TGCGCCAGCAGTGAGTACAGGACGAACACTGAAGCTTTCTTT,.,.,TRBV10-1,TRBJ1-1
CASSPPGRDLYNEQFF,TGTGCCAGCAGCCCCCCGGGGCGGGACCTCTACAATGAGCAGTTCTTC,.,.,TRBV9,TRBJ2-1
CASSDQGWNEQYF,TGTGCCAGCAGTGATCAGGGATGGAACGAGCAGTACTTC,.,.,TRBV25-1,TRBJ2-7
CASRPGQNTGELFF,TGTGCCAGCAGGCCGGGACAGAACACCGGGGAGCTGTTTTTT,.,.,TRBV7-9,TRBJ2-2
CASSLGRVYTEAFF,TGTGCCAGCAGTTTAGGGCGGGTTTACACTGAAGCTTTCTTT,.,.,TRBV28,TRBJ1-1
CAWSGDTYNSPLHF,TGTGCCTGGAGTGGGGACACCTATAATTCACCCCTCCACTTT,.,.,TRBV30,TRBJ1-6
CASTRSRGKETQYF,TGTGCCAGCACCCGTAGTCGGGGGAAAGAGACCCAGTACTTC,.,.,TRBV7-2,TRBJ2-5
CASSDLRGGYTF,TGTGCCAGCAGCGACCTGAGGGGGGGCTACACCTTC,.,.,TRBV9,TRBJ1-2
CSGRTSGSSYNEQFF,TGCAGCGGCCGGACTAGCGGGAGCTCCTACAATGAGCAGTTCTTC,.,TRBD2,TRBV29-1,TRBJ2-1